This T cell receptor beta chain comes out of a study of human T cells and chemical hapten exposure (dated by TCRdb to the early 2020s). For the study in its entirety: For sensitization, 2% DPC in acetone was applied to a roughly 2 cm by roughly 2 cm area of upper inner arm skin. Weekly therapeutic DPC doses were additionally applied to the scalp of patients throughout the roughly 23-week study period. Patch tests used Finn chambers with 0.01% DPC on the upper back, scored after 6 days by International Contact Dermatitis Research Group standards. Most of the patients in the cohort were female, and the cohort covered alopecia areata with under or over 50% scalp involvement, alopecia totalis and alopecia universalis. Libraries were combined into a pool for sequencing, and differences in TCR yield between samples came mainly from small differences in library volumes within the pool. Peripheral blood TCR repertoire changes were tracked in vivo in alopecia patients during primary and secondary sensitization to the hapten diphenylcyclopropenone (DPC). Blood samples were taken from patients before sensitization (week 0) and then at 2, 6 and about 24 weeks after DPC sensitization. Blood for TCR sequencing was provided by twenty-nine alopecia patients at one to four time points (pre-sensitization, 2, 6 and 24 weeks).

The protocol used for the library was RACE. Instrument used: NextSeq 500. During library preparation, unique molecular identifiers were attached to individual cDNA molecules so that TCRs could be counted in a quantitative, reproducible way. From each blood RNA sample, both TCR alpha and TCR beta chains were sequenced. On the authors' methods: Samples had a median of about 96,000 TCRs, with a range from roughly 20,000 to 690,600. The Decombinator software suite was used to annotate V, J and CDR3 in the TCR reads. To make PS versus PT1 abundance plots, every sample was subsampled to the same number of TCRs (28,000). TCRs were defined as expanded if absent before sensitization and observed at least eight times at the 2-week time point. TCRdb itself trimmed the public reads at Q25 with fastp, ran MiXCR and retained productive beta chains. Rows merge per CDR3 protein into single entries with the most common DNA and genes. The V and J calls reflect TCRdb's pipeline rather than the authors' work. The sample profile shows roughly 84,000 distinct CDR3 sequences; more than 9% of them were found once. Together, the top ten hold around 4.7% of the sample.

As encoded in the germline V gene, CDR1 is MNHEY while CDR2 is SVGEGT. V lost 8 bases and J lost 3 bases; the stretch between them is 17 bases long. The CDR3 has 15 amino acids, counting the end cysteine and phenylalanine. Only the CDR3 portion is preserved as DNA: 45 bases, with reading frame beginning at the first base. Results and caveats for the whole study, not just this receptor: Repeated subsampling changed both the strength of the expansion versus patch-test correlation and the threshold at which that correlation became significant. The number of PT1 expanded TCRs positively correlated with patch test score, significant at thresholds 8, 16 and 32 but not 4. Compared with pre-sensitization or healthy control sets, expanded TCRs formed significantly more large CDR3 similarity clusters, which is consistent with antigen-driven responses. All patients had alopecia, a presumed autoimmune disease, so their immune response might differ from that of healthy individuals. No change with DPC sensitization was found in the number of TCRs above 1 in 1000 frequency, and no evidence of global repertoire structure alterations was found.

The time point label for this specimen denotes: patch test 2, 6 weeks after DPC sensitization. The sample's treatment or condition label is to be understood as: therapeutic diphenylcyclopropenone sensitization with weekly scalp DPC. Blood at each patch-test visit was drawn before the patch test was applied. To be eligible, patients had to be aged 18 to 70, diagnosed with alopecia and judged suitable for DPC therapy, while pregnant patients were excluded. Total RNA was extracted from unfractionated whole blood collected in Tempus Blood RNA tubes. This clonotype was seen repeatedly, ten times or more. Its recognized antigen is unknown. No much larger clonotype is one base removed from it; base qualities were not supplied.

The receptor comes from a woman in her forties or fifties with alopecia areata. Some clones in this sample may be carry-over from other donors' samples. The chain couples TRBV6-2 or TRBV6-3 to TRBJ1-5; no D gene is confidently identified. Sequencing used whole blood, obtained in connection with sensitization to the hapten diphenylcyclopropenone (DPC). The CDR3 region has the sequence CASCQGGGFNQPQHF. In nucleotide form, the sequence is TGTGCCAGCTGCCAAGGAGGCGGGTTCAATCAGCCCCAGCATTTT.